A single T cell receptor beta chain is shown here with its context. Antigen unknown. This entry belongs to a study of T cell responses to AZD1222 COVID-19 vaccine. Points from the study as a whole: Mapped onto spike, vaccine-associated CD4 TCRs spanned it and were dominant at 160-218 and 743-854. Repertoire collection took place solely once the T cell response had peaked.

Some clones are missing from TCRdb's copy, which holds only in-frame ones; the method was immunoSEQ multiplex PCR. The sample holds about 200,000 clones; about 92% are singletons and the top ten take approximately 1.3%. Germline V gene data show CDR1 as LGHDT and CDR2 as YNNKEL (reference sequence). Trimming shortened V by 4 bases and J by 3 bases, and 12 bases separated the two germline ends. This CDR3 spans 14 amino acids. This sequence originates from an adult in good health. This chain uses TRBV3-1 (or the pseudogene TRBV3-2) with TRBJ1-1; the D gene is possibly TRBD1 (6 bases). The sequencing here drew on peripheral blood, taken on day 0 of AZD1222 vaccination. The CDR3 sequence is CASSLLGGDTEAFF. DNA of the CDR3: TGTGCCAGCAGCCTACTAGGGGGGGACACTGAAGCTTTCTTT.